A selection of T cell receptor beta chains follows, all from one sample in a study of T cells of healthy individuals. Using its own MiXCR run on the 5' RACE reads, TCRdb lists one record per CDR3 protein. This table holds 90,000 to 100,000 distinct CDR3 sequences, approximately 15% found once. The receptors originated from a human donor in good health. Both conserved end residues are part of each CDR3.

J: TRBJ1-5
V: TRBV7-2
CDR3: CASSLDAGGFQPQHF

J: TRBJ2-5
V: TRBV3-1
CDR3: CASRPRYQETQYF

J: TRBJ2-5
V: TRBV7-7
CDR3: CASSSPGHGGTQYF

J: TRBJ2-3
V: TRBV6-5
CDR3: CASSRNSHGADTQYF

J: TRBJ2-6
V: TRBV5-5
CDR3: CASSLRGANVLTF

J: TRBJ1-1
V: TRBV7-9
CDR3: CASSWTGSTEAFF

J: TRBJ1-2
V: TRBV20-1
CDR3: CSAINYGYTF

J: TRBJ1-6
V: TRBV20-1
CDR3: CSAIRTGGNSPLHF

J: TRBJ2-7
V: TRBV7-2
CDR3: CASSLVRVAGFYF

J: TRBJ2-3
V: TRBV7-9
CDR3: CASSWGYGSTDTQYF

J: TRBJ2-3
V: TRBV7-2
CDR3: CASSLGGWVASSTDTQYF

J: TRBJ2-7
V: TRBV5-6
CDR3: CASGPRGGATYEQYF

J: TRBJ1-4
V: TRBV4-1
CDR3: CASSRGQGGDNEKLFF

J: TRBJ2-7
V: TRBV7-2
CDR3: CASSLARSELYEQYF

J: TRBJ1-1
V: TRBV19
CDR3: CASSIGGNSGTEAFF

J: TRBJ2-7
V: TRBV6-5
CDR3: CAARGRAYEQYF

J: TRBJ2-3
V: TRBV12-3/TRBV12-4
CDR3: CASRSSGGAIDTQYF

J: TRBJ2-2
V: TRBV7-8
CDR3: CASSLGRLIHTGELFF

J: TRBJ1-1
V: TRBV6-2/TRBV6-3
CDR3: CASSYPTGKGMNTEAFF

J: TRBJ2-7
V: TRBV9
CDR3: CASSVSGQGLNEQYF

J: TRBJ2-5
V: TRBV29-1
CDR3: CSVGRASGRHQETQYF

J: TRBJ2-2
V: TRBV7-2
CDR3: CASSSYRADTGELFF

J: TRBJ1-1
V: TRBV7-2
CDR3: CASSLAKGKAFF

J: TRBJ2-3
V: TRBV4-3
CDR3: CASSHPGQGQDTQYF

J: TRBJ2-4
V: TRBV13
CDR3: CASSLVFPDRGPQRAKNIQYF

J: TRBJ1-1
V: TRBV10-3
CDR3: CATFTRENTEAFF

J: TRBJ2-1
V: TRBV3-1
CDR3: CASSHGGRNEQFF

J: TRBJ2-7
V: TRBV5-1
CDR3: CASSLGWGSEQYF

J: TRBJ1-6
V: TRBV20-1
CDR3: CSARDRRAPYSPLHF

J: TRBJ2-3
V: TRBV7-3
CDR3: CASSQVAGPSSDTQYF

J: TRBJ2-6
V: TRBV10-3
CDR3: CAIKRGSGANVLTF

J: TRBJ2-1
V: TRBV5-1
CDR3: CASSFLAGGLDEQFF

J: TRBJ1-1
V: TRBV18
CDR3: CASSTVSGPLNTEAFF

J: TRBJ1-2
V: TRBV7-2
CDR3: CASSSSGTGFAGYTF

J: TRBJ2-5
V: TRBV15
CDR3: CATSRGGEEGTQYF

J: TRBJ1-6
V: TRBV5-1
CDR3: CASSLDRTGPPLHF